This T cell receptor beta chain was profiled in a study of blood T cell repertoires in COVID-19. The table came from immunoSEQ multiplex PCR; TCRdb's copy has only in-frame clones and leaves some out. The repertoire includes about 250,000 clones, more than 70% of them detected once, and roughly 5.2% sits in the top ten. The TCR sequence derives from a woman of 80 years or more with COVID-19, enrolled during active disease. The specimen sequenced was peripheral blood.

CDR3 residues: CASSYRTHTGELFF. The CDR3 DNA sequence: TGTGCCAGCAGTTATCGTACTCATACCGGGGAGCTGTTTTTT. The chain carries TRBV6-5 and TRBJ2-2, with D unresolved. The CDR3 loop spans 14 amino acids. Trimming took 3 bases from V and 5 from J, leaving 10 bases between them. CDR1 is MNHEY, CDR2 SVGAGI, per germline.